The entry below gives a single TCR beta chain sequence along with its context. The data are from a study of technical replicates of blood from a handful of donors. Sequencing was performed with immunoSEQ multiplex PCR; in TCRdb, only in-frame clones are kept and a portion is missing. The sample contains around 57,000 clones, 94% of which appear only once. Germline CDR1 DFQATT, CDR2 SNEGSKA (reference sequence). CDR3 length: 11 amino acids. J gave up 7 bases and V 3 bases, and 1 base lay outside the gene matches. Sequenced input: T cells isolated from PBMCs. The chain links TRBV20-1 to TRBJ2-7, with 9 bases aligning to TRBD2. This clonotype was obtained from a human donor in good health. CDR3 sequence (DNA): TGCAGTGCTAGTAGCGGGGGAGAGCAGTACTTC. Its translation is CSASSGGEQYF.